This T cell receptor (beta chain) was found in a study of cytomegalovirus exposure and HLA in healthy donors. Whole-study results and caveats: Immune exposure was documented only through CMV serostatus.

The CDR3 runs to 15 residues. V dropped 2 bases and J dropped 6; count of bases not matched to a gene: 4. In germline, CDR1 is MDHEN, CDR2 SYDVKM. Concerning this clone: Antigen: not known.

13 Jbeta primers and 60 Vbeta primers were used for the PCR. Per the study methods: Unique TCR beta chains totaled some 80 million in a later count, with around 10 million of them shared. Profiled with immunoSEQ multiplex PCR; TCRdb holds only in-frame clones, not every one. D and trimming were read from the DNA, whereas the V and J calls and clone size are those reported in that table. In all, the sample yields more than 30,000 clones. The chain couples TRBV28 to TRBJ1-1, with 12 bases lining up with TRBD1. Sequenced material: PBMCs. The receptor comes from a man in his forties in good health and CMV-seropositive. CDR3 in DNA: TGTGCCAGCAGTTTAGGGACAGGGGGCTTCGCTGAAGCTTTCTTT. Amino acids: CASSLGTGGFAEAFF. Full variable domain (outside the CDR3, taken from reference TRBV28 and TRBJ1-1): DVKVTQSSRYLVKRTGEKVFLECVQDMDHENMFWYRQDPGLGLRLIYFSYDVKMKEKGDIPEGYSVSREKKERFSLILESASTNQTSMYLCASSLGTGGFAEAFFGQGTRLTVV.